The rows below give T cell receptor beta chains drawn from one sample of a study of cytomegalovirus exposure and HLA in healthy donors. Measured with immunoSEQ multiplex PCR; TCRdb has only the in-frame clones, and not every one. The sample contains roughly 160,000 clones, more than 75% of which appear only once. Source material: PBMCs. These receptors were obtained from a young man in good health and CMV-seropositive. CDR3s include the opening cysteine and the closing phenylalanine or tryptophan. The D gene is left open where the match is weak. Size is stated for part of the rows, as once, few or many counts, or as a class when the clone is expanded.

clone_size | j_call | d_call | v_call | cdr3_aa | cdr3_nt
- | TRBJ2-7 | - | TRBV18 | CASSPQGTYEQYF | TGTGCCAGCTCCCCCCAGGGGACCTACGAGCAGTACTTC
- | TRBJ1-4 | TRBD1 | TRBV6-1 | CASSETGVSEKLFF | TGTGCCAGCAGTGAGACAGGGGTGAGCGAAAAACTGTTTTTT
- | TRBJ2-7 | TRBD1 | TRBV15 | CATSRDTGGSYEQYF | TGTGCCACCAGCAGAGATACAGGGGGGTCCTACGAGCAGTACTTC
- | TRBJ2-7 | TRBD2 | TRBV11-2 | CASRTGLAGVYEQYF | TGTGCCAGCAGGACAGGACTAGCGGGAGTATACGAGCAGTACTTC
- | TRBJ1-2 | - | TRBV2 | CASRAPRENYGYTF | TGTGCCAGCAGGGCACCAAGGGAGAACTATGGCTACACCTTC
- | TRBJ2-1 | - | TRBV9 | CASTSPGREWEQFF | TGTGCCAGCACCTCCCCGGGGAGAGAATGGGAGCAGTTCTTC
- | TRBJ1-2 | TRBD1 | TRBV29-1 | CSATDRRGDGYTF | TGCAGCGCCACGGACAGGAGAGGAGACGGCTACACCTTC
- | TRBJ1-4 | - | TRBV11-2 | CASSSLMGGPNEKLFF | TGTGCCAGCAGCTCCTTAATGGGGGGACCTAATGAAAAACTGTTTTTT
- | TRBJ2-7 | - | TRBV19 | CASSIAQGRTYEQYF | TGTGCCAGTAGTATAGCGCAGGGGCGTACCTACGAGCAGTACTTC
- | TRBJ1-4 | - | TRBV5-5 | CASSLGQSENEKLFF | TGTGCCAGCAGCTTGGGCCAATCGGAGAATGAAAAACTGTTTTTT
- | TRBJ1-5 | TRBD1 | TRBV19 | CASSIGEQGARQPQHF | TGTGCCAGTAGTATAGGCGAACAGGGGGCACGACAGCCCCAGCATTTT
- | TRBJ1-1 | - | TRBV9 | CASSAKGPTEAFF | TGTGCCAGCAGCGCAAAGGGGCCCACTGAAGCTTTCTTT
- | TRBJ2-2 | TRBD1 | TRBV29-1 | CSARRGGITGELFF | TGCAGCGCCCGACGAGGGGGCATCACCGGGGAGCTGTTTTTT
- | TRBJ2-1 | TRBD2 | TRBV29-1 | CSVDETSGSGEQFF | TGCAGCGTTGACGAGACTAGCGGGAGTGGTGAGCAGTTCTTC
- | TRBJ2-2 | TRBD1 | TRBV10-3 | CAISGNRGTLNTGELFF | TGTGCCATCAGCGGGAACAGGGGAACGTTGAACACCGGGGAGCTGTTTTTT
- | TRBJ2-2 | - | TRBV7-9 | CASSFYWNTGELFF | TGTGCCAGCAGCTTTTACTGGAACACCGGGGAGCTGTTTTTT
- | TRBJ1-1 | - | TRBV21-1 | CASSKENGTPTEAFF | TGTGCCAGCAGCAAAGAAAATGGCACCCCCACTGAAGCTTTCTTT
- | TRBJ2-2 | TRBD2 | TRBV7-2 | CASSSTSSGPTGELFF | TGTGCCAGCAGCTCCACGTCTAGCGGGCCCACCGGGGAGCTGTTTTTT
- | TRBJ2-7 | TRBD2 | TRBV5-8 | CASSPGLAIFDEQYF | TGTGCCAGCAGCCCGGGACTAGCAATTTTCGACGAGCAGTACTTC
- | TRBJ2-1 | TRBD2 | TRBV12-5 | CASGPGAGGPYNEQFF | TGTGCTAGTGGTCCGGGAGCGGGAGGCCCCTACAATGAGCAGTTCTTC
- | TRBJ1-4 | - | TRBV30 | CAWSGQANEKLFF | TGTGCCTGGAGTGGACAGGCTAATGAAAAACTGTTTTTT
- | TRBJ1-1 | TRBD1 | TRBV27 | CASSLQTGGLNTEAFF | TGTGCCAGCAGTTTACAGACAGGGGGCCTGAACACTGAAGCTTTCTTT
once | TRBJ2-6 | - | TRBV2 | CASNTGISGANVLTF | TGTGCCAGTAATACAGGGATCTCTGGGGCCAACGTCCTGACTTTC
- | TRBJ1-5 | - | TRBV5-8 | CASSFGGGRNQPQHF | TGTGCCAGCAGCTTCGGGGGGGGCCGGAATCAGCCCCAGCATTTT
- | TRBJ2-1 | TRBD2 | TRBV4-3 | CASSQDVLADSYNEQFF | TGCGCCAGCAGCCAAGATGTCCTAGCGGATTCCTACAATGAGCAGTTCTTC
- | TRBJ2-3 | TRBD1 | TRBV11-1 | CASSFHRGPSDTQYF | TGTGCCAGCAGCTTTCACAGGGGGCCCTCAGATACGCAGTATTTT
- | TRBJ2-7 | TRBD1 | TRBV29-1 | CSAKGQYTYEQYF | TGCAGCGCAAAGGGACAGTACACCTACGAGCAGTACTTC
- | TRBJ1-1 | - | TRBV2 | CASRGGALNTEAFF | TGTGCCAGCAGGGGGGGGGCCTTGAACACTGAAGCTTTCTTT
- | TRBJ1-6 | TRBD1 | TRBV10-3 | CAISESGTGNSPLHF | TGTGCCATCAGTGAGTCAGGGACAGGCAATTCACCCCTCCACTTT
few | TRBJ2-2 | - | TRBV7-2 | CASSLVLRGELFF | TGTGCCAGCAGCTTAGTCTTGCGGGGGGAGCTGTTTTTT
few | TRBJ1-3 | TRBD1 | TRBV30 | CAWDRGEGNTIYF | TGTGCGTGGGACAGGGGCGAGGGAAACACCATATATTTT
few | TRBJ2-5 | TRBD2 | TRBV27 | CASSFLAGQETQYF | TGTGCCAGCAGTTTCCTAGCGGGCCAAGAGACCCAGTACTTC
- | TRBJ1-6 | - | TRBV19 | CASSAPPRGGSPLHF | TGTGCCAGTAGTGCCCCGCCACGGGGTGGTTCACCCCTCCACTTT
- | TRBJ2-5 | TRBD2 | TRBV29-1 | CSVELTSGNQETQYF | TGCAGCGTTGAATTGACTAGCGGCAACCAAGAGACCCAGTACTTC